This TCR beta chain was obtained from a study of cytomegalovirus exposure and HLA in healthy donors. The CDR3 loop spans 14 amino acids. V lost 4 bases and J 4 bases, leaving 14 bases between the germline ends. Germline-derived CDR1 and CDR2 are SGHDT and YYEEEE. PCR primers comprised 60 Vbeta and 13 Jbeta primers. Clones were sequenced by immunoSEQ multiplex PCR, and TCRdb holds only the in-frame ones, with some missing. The specimen's table records 55,000 to 75,000 clones. The chain joins TRBV5-6 to TRBJ1-2; D unclear. The specimen sequenced was PBMCs. This receptor was identified in a male donor in good health and CMV-seronegative. In DNA, the CDR3 is TGTGCCAGCAGCCAAAAACAAATAATCTATGGCTACACCTTC. This sequence encodes CASSQKQIIYGYTF.